The 14 T cell receptor beta chains given below trace back to one sample, sequenced in a study of T cells in localized non-small cell lung cancer (dated by TCRdb to about 2020). Receptor libraries were prepared by the immunoSEQ multiplex PCR assay. TCRdb carries this immuneACCESS record with in-frame sequences only. Its versions omit some clonotypes, under half of them owing to an unresolved V gene in the studies checked, with the rest unexplained. This sample lists tens of thousands of clones; around 81% were detected once. Clones ranked in the top ten supply approximately 4.7% of the sample. This material consisted of PBMCs, taken before any cancer treatment. The receptors here all came from a man aged 35-75 years with stage II lung adenocarcinoma.

The chain employs TRBV7-2 and TRBJ2-5; 9 bases align to TRBD1. The trim removed 5 bases at V and 5 bases at J, leaving 3 bases unmatched. This CDR3 spans 13 amino acids. From germline, CDR1 is SGHTA and CDR2 FQGNSA. The CDR3 DNA is TGTGCCAGCAGCCAACAGGGGGCTGAGACCCAGTACTTC. It encodes CASSQQGAETQYF. Full variable domain (rest looked up from reference TRBV7-2 and TRBJ2-5): GAGVSQSPSNKVTEKGKDVELRCDPISGHTALYWYRQSLGQGLEFLIYFQGNSAPDKSGLPSDRFSAERTGGSVSTLTIQRTQQEDSAVYLCASSQQGAETQYFGPGTRLLVL.

The V gene is TRBV10-3, the J gene TRBJ2-3; 13 nucleotides match TRBD2. Germline CDR1 and CDR2: ENHRY and SYGVKD. The CDR3 runs to 17 residues. Germline trimming cut 4 bases from V and 6 bases from J; bases unmatched to any gene: 10. CDR3 in amino acids: CAISGSTSGRRPDTQYF. The CDR3 DNA reads TGTGCCATCAGTGGATCGACTAGCGGGAGGCGGCCTGATACGCAGTATTTT.

This chain links TRBV7-9 with TRBJ1-2; no clear D gene. Germline V lookup: CDR1 SEHNR, CDR2 FQNEAQ (reference sequence). The length of the CDR3 is 17 residues. The germline V and J ends were trimmed by 0 bases and 3 bases, with 17 bases remaining between them. Here the CDR3 DNA reads TGTGCCAGCAGCTTAGCGCTGGGGTTCCCCTCGGACTATGGCTACACCTTC. Translation: CASSLALGFPSDYGYTF.

This clone has just a few counts. The V and J genes are TRBV29-1 and TRBJ1-1, with no clear D. The V gene's germline CDR1 is SQVTM and CDR2 ANQGSEA. Deletions cut 5 bases from V and 1 base from J, with 5 bases between. This CDR3 is 11 amino acids long. The chain's CDR3 is CSVRSNTEAFF. CDR3 DNA: TGCAGCGTTAGATCGAACACTGAAGCTTTCTTT.

V gene TRBV9 combines with J gene TRBJ2-7; maybe TRBD2 (6 bases). Germline values: CDR1 SGDLS, CDR2 YYNGEE. The CDR3 extends over 13 amino acids. Trimming took 4 bases from V and 3 from J, leaving 11 bases between them. Written as DNA, the CDR3 is TGTGCCAGCAGCCCGACGGGGGTCTACGAGCAGTACTTC. Its protein product is CASSPTGVYEQYF.

V is TRBV30 and J is TRBJ2-7; D is uncertain. The V gene's germline CDR1 is GTSNPN and CDR2 SVGIG (reference sequence). This CDR3 has 12 amino acids. Trimming left V 6 bases short and J 3 bases short, with 12 bases between. CDR3 DNA sequence: TGTGCCTGCCGAACGGGCGGCTACGAGCAGTACTTC. Protein sequence: CACRTGGYEQYF.

Here the CDR3 reads CAWSGQGWTEAFF. CDR3 bases: TGTGCCTGGAGTGGACAGGGGTGGACTGAAGCTTTCTTT. V and J are TRBV30 and TRBJ1-1; TRBD1 aligns across 8 bases. The germline gives CDR1 GTSNPN, CDR2 SVGIG (reference sequence). CDR3 size: 13 residues. With V trimmed by 1 base and J by 5 bases, 3 bases remained unmatched.

The chain employs TRBV27 and TRBJ1-6, with 10 bases fitting TRBD1. The CDR3 spans 14 residues. J was trimmed by 10 bases and V by 5 bases; bases with no gene match: 5. Germline V gives CDR1 MNHEY, CDR2 SMNVEV (reference sequence). CDR3 sequence: CASSARTGGSPLHF. The CDR3, as DNA: TGTGCCAGCAGTGCTAGGACAGGGGGATCACCCCTCCACTTT.

DNA of the CDR3: TGTGCCAGTAGTATCAGCCGCAACTCCTACAATGAGCAGTTCTTC. Amino acids: CASSISRNSYNEQFF. This chain uses TRBV19 with TRBJ2-1; D call uncertain. Trimming removed 3 bases from V and 0 bases from J, with 9 bases in between. Germline CDR1 and CDR2: LNHDA and SQIVND (reference sequence). The CDR3 loop spans 15 amino acids.

The CDR3 loop reads CASRGLAGLTDTQYF. In nucleotides, the CDR3 is TGTGCCAGCAGGGGACTAGCGGGCCTCACAGATACGCAGTATTTT. The gene calls are TRBV2 and TRBJ2-3; the match to TRBD2 covers 12 bases. CDR3 length: 15 amino acids. The germline V gene encodes CDR1 SNHLY and CDR2 FYNNEI. V lost 6 bases to trimming and J lost 2 bases; unmatched junction nucleotides: 3.

The chain has TRBV4-1 and TRBJ2-3; the match to TRBD1 covers 7 bases. J was trimmed by 7 bases and V by 2 bases; bases with no gene match: 3. The CDR3 has 13 amino acids. Germline-derived CDR1 and CDR2 are MGHRA and YSYEKL. This CDR3 reads CASSQLGQYTQYF. CDR3 DNA: TGCGCCAGCAGCCAATTGGGACAGTATACGCAGTATTTT.

Only one count was recorded for this clone. The chain is built from TRBV11-2 and TRBJ1-1; TRBD1 might be the D (5 bases). V was shortened by 3 bases and J by 1 base, with 12 bases between the two germline ends. The germline CDR1 and CDR2 sequences are SGHAT and FQNNGV. There are 15 residues in the CDR3. CDR3 bases: TGTGCCAGCAGCTTTCGGGGGGAATCGAACACTGAAGCTTTCTTT. It codes for CASSFRGESNTEAFF.

This clone was seen only once. This rearrangement joins TRBV30 to TRBJ2-7, with D possibly being TRBD2 (6 bases). This CDR3 is 12 amino acids long. The ends were cut back, 4 bases at V and 6 bases at J, with 13 bases in the middle. The germline gives CDR1 GTSNPN, CDR2 SVGIG (reference sequence). This CDR3 is CAWTPHGSEQYF. In DNA form, the CDR3 reads TGTGCCTGGACCCCTCACGGGAGCGAGCAGTACTTC.

The gene calls are TRBV7-9 and TRBJ1-1; 7 nucleotides line up with TRBD1. The V segment lost 7 bases and the J segment 2 bases; nucleotides outside the gene matches: 13. The germline gives CDR1 SEHNR, CDR2 FQNEAQ (reference sequence). The CDR3 spans 16 residues. The CDR3: CASTETGRAVNTEAFF. The CDR3 DNA follows: TGTGCCAGCACCGAGACAGGGCGCGCGGTTAACACTGAAGCTTTCTTT.